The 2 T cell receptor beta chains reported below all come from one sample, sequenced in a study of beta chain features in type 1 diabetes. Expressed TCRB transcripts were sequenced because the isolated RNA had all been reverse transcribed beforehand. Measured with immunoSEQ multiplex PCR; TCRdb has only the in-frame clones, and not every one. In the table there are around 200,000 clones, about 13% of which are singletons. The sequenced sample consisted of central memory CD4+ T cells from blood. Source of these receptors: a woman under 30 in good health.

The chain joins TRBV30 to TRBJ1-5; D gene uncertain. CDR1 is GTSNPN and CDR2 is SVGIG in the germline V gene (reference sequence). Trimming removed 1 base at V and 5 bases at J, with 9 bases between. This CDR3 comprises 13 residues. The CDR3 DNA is TGTGCCTGGAGTGGGGTGAGGGATCAGCCCCAGCATTTT. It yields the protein CAWSGVRDQPQHF.

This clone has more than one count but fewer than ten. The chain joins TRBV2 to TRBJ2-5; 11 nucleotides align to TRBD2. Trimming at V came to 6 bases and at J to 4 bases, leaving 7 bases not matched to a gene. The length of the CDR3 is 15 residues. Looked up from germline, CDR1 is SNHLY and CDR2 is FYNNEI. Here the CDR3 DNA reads TGTGCCAGCAGCAGACTAGCGGGATTGGGAGAGACCCAGTACTTC. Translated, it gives CASSRLAGLGETQYF.